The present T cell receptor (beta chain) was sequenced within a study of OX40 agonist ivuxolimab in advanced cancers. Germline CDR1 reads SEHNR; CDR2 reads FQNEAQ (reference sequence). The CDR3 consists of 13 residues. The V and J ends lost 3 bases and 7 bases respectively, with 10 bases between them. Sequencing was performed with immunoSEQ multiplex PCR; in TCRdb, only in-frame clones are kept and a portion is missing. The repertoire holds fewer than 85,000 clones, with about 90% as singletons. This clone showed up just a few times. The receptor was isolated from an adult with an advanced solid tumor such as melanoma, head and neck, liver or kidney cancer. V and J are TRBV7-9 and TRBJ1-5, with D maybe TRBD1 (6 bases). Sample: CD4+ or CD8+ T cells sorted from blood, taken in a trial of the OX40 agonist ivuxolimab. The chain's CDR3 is CASSFNRDQPQHF. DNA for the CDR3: TGTGCCAGCAGCTTCAACAGGGACCAGCCCCAGCATTTT.